This T cell receptor beta chain originates from a study of cytomegalovirus exposure and HLA in healthy donors. Points from the study as a whole: Among TCR sequences, most were rare, though some public TCRs appeared in many donors. CMV serostatus was the sole immune exposure data available. A later analysis, which compared TCR beta chains of equal frequency, found the HLA-associated ones more clonally expanded.

This CDR3 is 13 amino acids long. Germline V gene data show CDR1 as SEHNR and CDR2 as FQNEAQ (reference sequence). V lost 4 bases and J 7 bases, leaving 13 bases between the germline ends. Concerning this clone: Its antigen is as yet unknown.

The PCR had 60 Vbeta and 13 Jbeta primers. The table came from immunoSEQ multiplex PCR; TCRdb's copy has only in-frame clones and leaves some out. The sample consists of around 170,000 clones, more than 60% of them appearing once. The chain employs TRBV7-9 and TRBJ1-1; D possibly corresponds to TRBD1 (6 bases). The TCR was taken from a woman between 50 and 59 years old in good health and CMV-seropositive. Specimen: PBMCs. In DNA, the CDR3 is TGTGCCAGCAGCTCACAGGGATTGGGTGAAGCTTTCTTT. As protein: CASSSQGLGEAFF. Full variable domain (outside the CDR3, taken from reference TRBV7-9 and TRBJ1-1): DTGVSQNPRHKITKRGQNVTFRCDPISEHNRLYWYRQTLGQGPEFLTYFQNEAQLEKSRLLSDRFSAERPKGSFSTLEIQRTEQGDSAMYLCASSSQGLGEAFFGQGTRLTVV.